One sample yielded the 7 T cell receptor beta chains listed below, sequenced in a study of blood T cell repertoires in COVID-19. Data came from immunoSEQ multiplex PCR; TCRdb stores just in-frame clones and leaves some out. Seen here are a few hundred thousand clones, about 90% observed once, and the top ten hold 1.5% to 2.5%. The material sequenced was PBMCs or T cells enriched from blood (not recorded which). The source of these receptors is a middle-aged man in a cohort exposed to, infected with or recovered from COVID-19 (not recorded which).

The table lists this clone with a count of one. The rearrangement links TRBV18 to TRBJ2-1, with 11 nucleotides matching TRBD2. The CDR3 covers 18 residues. V lost 2 bases to trimming and J lost 5 bases; unmatched junction nucleotides: 11. From germline, CDR1 is KGHSH and CDR2 LQKENI. CDR3 coding DNA: TGTGCCAGCTCACCAACCGGGACTAGCGGATCAAGGAACAATGAGCAGTTCTTC. It specifies CASSPTGTSGSRNNEQFF.

The gene calls are TRBV7-9 and TRBJ2-1; maybe TRBD1 (5 bases). This CDR3 contains 16 residues. V was pared by 7 bases and J by 0 bases, with 16 bases between. In germline, CDR1 is SEHNR, CDR2 FQNEAQ (reference sequence). Here the CDR3 reads CASIDNQGSSYNEQFF. CDR3 in DNA: TGTGCCAGCATCGATAACCAGGGAAGCTCCTACAATGAGCAGTTCTTC.

The chain links TRBV6-5 to TRBJ1-2; TRBD1 aligns across 7 bases. CDR1 is MNHEY and CDR2 is SVGAGI in the germline V gene. The CDR3 runs 15 residues. The V and J ends lost 6 bases and 4 bases, in that order; junction bases with no gene match: 11. The CDR3 DNA follows: TGTGCCAGCAGCGCTGGACAGGACGGTAGCTATGGCTACACCTTC. Protein product: CASSAGQDGSYGYTF.

This chain joins TRBV3-1 (or the pseudogene TRBV3-2) and TRBJ1-2; D possibly corresponds to TRBD1 (6 bases). The V end lost 6 bases, the J end lost 1 base, and 9 bases lay between the germline ends. The CDR3 covers 13 residues. Germline V gives CDR1 LGHDT, CDR2 YNNKEL (reference sequence). The CDR3 reads CASSRQVNYGYTF. The CDR3, as DNA: TGTGCCAGCAGTCGACAGGTTAACTATGGCTACACCTTC.

The V and J genes are TRBV7-9 and TRBJ1-1; a possible D gene is TRBD1 (6 bases). V was clipped by 4 bases and J by 6 bases, with 12 bases between them. The CDR3 is 13 residues long. Germline CDR1 and CDR2: SEHNR and FQNEAQ (reference sequence). CDR3: CASSYIQGSEAFF. DNA of the CDR3: TGTGCCAGCAGCTACATCCAGGGGTCTGAAGCTTTCTTT.

This rearrangement joins TRBV27 to TRBJ2-1; 7 bases line up with TRBD2. CDR1 MNHEY and CDR2 SMNVEV come from the germline V gene (reference sequence). This CDR3 comprises 15 residues. Trimming removed 1 base from V and 6 bases from J; junction bases left unmatched: 6. The CDR3 here is CASSLWRERSNEQFF. The CDR3 DNA reads TGTGCCAGCAGTTTATGGCGGGAGCGATCCAATGAGCAGTTCTTC.

The chain has TRBV7-9 and TRBJ1-2; no firm D call. Looked up from germline, CDR1 is SEHNR and CDR2 is FQNEAQ (reference sequence). V shed 7 bases and J shed 4 bases, with 13 bases lying between them. This CDR3 has 13 residues. The DNA of the CDR3 is TGTGCCAGCAATCCGGAGCTGGGCTATGGCTACACCTTC. Its protein is CASNPELGYGYTF.